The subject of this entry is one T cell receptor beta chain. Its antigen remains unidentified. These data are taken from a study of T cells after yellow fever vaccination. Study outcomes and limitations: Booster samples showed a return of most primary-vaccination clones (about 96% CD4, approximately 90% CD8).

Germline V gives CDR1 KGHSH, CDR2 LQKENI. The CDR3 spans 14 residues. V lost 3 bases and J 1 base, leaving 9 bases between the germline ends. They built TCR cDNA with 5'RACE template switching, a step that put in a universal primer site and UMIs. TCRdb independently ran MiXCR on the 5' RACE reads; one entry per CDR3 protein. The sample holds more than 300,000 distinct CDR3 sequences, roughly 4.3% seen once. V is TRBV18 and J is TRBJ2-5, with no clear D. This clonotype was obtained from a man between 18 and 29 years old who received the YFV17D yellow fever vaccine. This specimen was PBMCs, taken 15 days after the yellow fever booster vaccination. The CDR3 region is CASSPQSSQETQYF. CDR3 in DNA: TGTGCCAGCTCACCCCAGTCGTCCCAAGAGACCCAGTACTTC.